Below, 7 T cell receptor beta chains from the same sample are listed, as sequenced in a study of OX40 agonist ivuxolimab in advanced cancers. The repertoire was sequenced with immunoSEQ multiplex PCR; TCRdb's copy has only in-frame clones and lacks some. This sample has approximately 61,000 clones; around 89% occur once, and the top ten carry more than 15%. Sequencing was performed on CD4+ or CD8+ T cells sorted from blood, taken in a trial of the OX40 agonist ivuxolimab. The receptors come from an adult with an advanced solid tumor such as melanoma, head and neck, liver or kidney cancer.

The chain carries TRBV7-3 and TRBJ2-1, with TRBD2 identical over 9 bases. The CDR3 sequence is 16 residues long. Trimming cost V 2 bases and J 15 bases; bases outside gene matches: 17. Germline V gives CDR1 SGHTA, CDR2 FQGTGA. CDR3 sequence reads: CASSLSGLGGRARGFF. The CDR3 DNA is TGTGCCAGCAGCTTATCAGGTTTAGGCGGGAGGGCCAGGGGGTTCTTC.

The chain combines TRBV25-1 with TRBJ1-1; 9 bases align to TRBD1. This CDR3 has 15 residues. J lost 4 bases, V lost 4 bases, and 7 bases had no gene match. Germline CDR1 and CDR2: MGHDK and SYGVNS. CDR3: CASSVPGQGGTEAFF. CDR3 sequence (DNA): TGTGCCAGCAGTGTCCCGGGACAGGGTGGCACTGAAGCTTTCTTT.

The V gene is TRBV6-1, the J gene TRBJ2-1; TRBD2 aligns across 7 bases. The CDR3 sequence is 14 residues long. V shed 3 bases and J 5 bases; nucleotides not matched to a gene: 4. Germline V CDR1 and CDR2: MNHNS, SASEGT. The CDR3 DNA reads TGTGCCAGCAGTGAGGGCGGGAGTGACAATGAGCAGTTCTTC. Residues: CASSEGGSDNEQFF.

This rearrangement joins TRBV4-2 to TRBJ2-7; TRBD2 matches at 7 bases. The CDR3 runs 15 residues. V was clipped by 0 bases and J by 6 bases; unmatched bases: 8. Germline V gene data show CDR1 as LGHNA and CDR2 as YNFKEQ. CDR3 nucleotide sequence: TGTGCCAGCAGCCAAGATCCAAGCGGGGAACGCGAGCAGTACTTC. This sequence encodes CASSQDPSGEREQYF.

This clone showed up just once. The rearrangement links TRBV2 to TRBJ1-4, with TRBD1 as a possible D gene (5 bases). Germline V gives CDR1 SNHLY, CDR2 FYNNEI. Trimming took 1 base from V and 4 from J, leaving 13 bases between them. This CDR3 comprises 16 residues. CDR3 in amino acids: CASSEERGLDNEKLFF. The CDR3 region has the DNA TGTGCCAGCAGTGAAGAGCGGGGCCTCGATAATGAAAAACTGTTTTTT. Full variable domain (missing parts from reference TRBV2 and TRBJ1-4): EPEVTQTPSHQVTQMGQEVILRCVPISNHLYFYWYRQILGQKVEFLVSFYNNEISEKSEIFDDQFSVERPDGSNFTLKIRSTKLEDSAMYFCASSEERGLDNEKLFFGSGTQLSVL.

This clone was detected only a few times. The V gene is TRBV27, the J gene TRBJ2-7, with 10 bases identical to TRBD1. The ends lost 3 bases at V and 3 bases at J; junction bases unmatched: 5. The germline V gene has CDR1 MNHEY and CDR2 SMNVEV (reference sequence). This CDR3 is 15 amino acids long. The DNA of the CDR3 is TGTGCCAGCAGTTTCCCGGACAGGGGGGGCTACGAGCAGTACTTC. Its translation is CASSFPDRGGYEQYF.

The V gene is TRBV15, the J gene TRBJ2-1; D might be TRBD1 or TRBD2, each matching 5 bases. The CDR3 extends over 15 amino acids. The germline gives CDR1 LNHNV, CDR2 YYDKDF (reference sequence). Trimming removed 1 base at V and 8 bases at J, with 15 bases between. In nucleotides, the CDR3 is TGTGCCACCAGCAGAGGGAGGTGGGACGGGGATGAGCAGTTCTTC. This gives the protein CATSRGRWDGDEQFF.